This T cell receptor beta chain was captured in a study of STAT3 mutations in large granular lymphocyte leukemia. Study results and limitations: Every T-LGLL patient had at least one immunodominant TCRbeta clonotype. In several patients, dominant TCR clone burden exceeded STAT3 mutant burden, suggesting STAT3 mutation arose secondarily.

Produced via immunoSEQ multiplex PCR; TCRdb's table is partial and in-frame only. The sample shows 17,000 or so clones, approximately 90% of them seen only once. Turning to this clone: Its antigen is undetermined.

Per germline, CDR1 LGHNA and CDR2 YSLEER. The CDR3 consists of 16 residues. With V trimmed by 4 bases and J by 5 bases, 9 bases remained unmatched. The rearrangement uses TRBV4-3 and TRBJ2-2, with 8 nucleotides matching TRBD2. The origin of this receptor is a man in his sixties with T-cell large granular lymphocyte leukemia. Some clones in this sample may be carry-over from other donors' samples. Sequenced material: peripheral blood mononuclear cells. Here the CDR3 DNA reads TGCGCCAGCAGCCGGAGGACTAGCATGACGACCGGGGAGCTGTTTTTT. Translated: CASSRRTSMTTGELFF.